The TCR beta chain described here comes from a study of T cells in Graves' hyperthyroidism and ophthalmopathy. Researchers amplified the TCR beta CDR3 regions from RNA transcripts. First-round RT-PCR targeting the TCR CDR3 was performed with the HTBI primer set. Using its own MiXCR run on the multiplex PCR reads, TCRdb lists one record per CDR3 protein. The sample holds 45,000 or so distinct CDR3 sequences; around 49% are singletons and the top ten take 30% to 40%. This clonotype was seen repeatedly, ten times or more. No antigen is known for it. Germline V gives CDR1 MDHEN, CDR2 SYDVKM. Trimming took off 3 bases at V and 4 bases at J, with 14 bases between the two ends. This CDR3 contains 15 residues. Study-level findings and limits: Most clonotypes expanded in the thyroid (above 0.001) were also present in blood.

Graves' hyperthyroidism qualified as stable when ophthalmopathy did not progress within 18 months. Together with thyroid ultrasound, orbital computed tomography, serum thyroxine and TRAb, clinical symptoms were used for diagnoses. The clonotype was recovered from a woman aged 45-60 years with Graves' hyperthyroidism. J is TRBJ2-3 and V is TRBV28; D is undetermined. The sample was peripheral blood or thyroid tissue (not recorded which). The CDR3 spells CASSFGLIRADTQYF. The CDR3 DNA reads TGTGCCAGCAGTTTCGGGCTTATTAGGGCAGATACGCAGTATTTT.